The TCR beta chain under discussion was sequenced for a study of PD-L1 blockade in urothelial cancer. Only in-frame clones appear in the TCRdb table, and some are missing; sequencing was by immunoSEQ multiplex PCR. The repertoire consists of 50,000 to 75,000 clones, with 75% to 90% occurring once and the leading ten covering 1.6%. Of note for this clone: Its cognate antigen is unknown.

Study conclusions and caveats: A pretreatment blood TCR clonality that fell below the median predicted better progression-free and overall survival.

V trimming: 3 bases; J trimming: 1 base; junction bases outside the gene matches: 6. Per germline, CDR1 SGHDN and CDR2 FVKESK. The CDR3 is 15 residues long. The time point: pretreatment peripheral blood. The sequence derives from a man in his 70s with urothelial cancer. The specimen was PBMCs, collected around atezolizumab (anti-PD-L1) treatment. The chain recombines TRBV14 with TRBJ2-7; TRBD1 aligns across 7 bases. CDR3 loop: CASSHPGTASYEQYF. DNA for the CDR3: TGTGCCAGCAGCCATCCGGGGACAGCATCCTACGAGCAGTACTTC.